One T cell receptor beta chain is described in this entry. Antigen unknown. Some clones are missing from TCRdb's copy, which holds only in-frame ones; the method was immunoSEQ multiplex PCR. The profile shows 120,000 or so clones, 85% to 90% of them singletons. The entry originates in a study of PD-1 blockade in mismatch repair-deficient tumors. Study results and caveats: Tumor-resident clones, often absent from pretreatment blood, expanded after pembrolizumab and then contracted.

The TCR-sequenced patients were three responders to pembrolizumab. The V gene's germline CDR1 is SGHKS and CDR2 YYEKEE (reference sequence). V was pared by 4 bases and J by 4 bases, with 9 bases of the junction left unmatched. The CDR3 runs to 15 residues. The TCR originated in an adult with mismatch repair-deficient cancer. The V and J genes are TRBV5-5 and TRBJ2-3, with TRBD2 identical over 7 bases. The input for sequencing was peripheral blood, taken 44 weeks after starting pembrolizumab. CDR3 DNA sequence: TGTGCCAGCAGCCCGGGGGGTAGGGAAGCAGATACGCAGTATTTT. The encoded protein is CASSPGGREADTQYF.